The sample holds one count of the clone carrying this T cell receptor beta chain. Generated by immunoSEQ multiplex PCR, the TCRdb table keeps only in-frame clones and is missing some. The profile shows roughly 46,000 clones, about 91% of them singletons. This sample was taken from a study of T cell responses to AZD1222 COVID-19 vaccine. Germline V gene data show CDR1 as MNHEY and CDR2 as SVGAGI. The CDR3 is made up of 13 amino acids. V gave up 6 bases and J gave up 8 bases, with 13 bases separating them. The sample was peripheral blood, taken 28 days after the second AZD1222 dose. This sequence originates from an adult who received the AZD1222 COVID-19 vaccine. The chain is built from TRBV6-5 and TRBJ1-4; the D is unclear. The DNA of the CDR3 is TGTGCCAGCAGAAGGACGGCCGGGGAAAAACTGTTTTTT. Its translation is CASRRTAGEKLFF.